A selection of T cell receptor beta chains follows, all from one sample in a study of blood T cell repertoires in COVID-19. Repertoires were generated with immunoSEQ multiplex PCR, while TCRdb's copy carries only in-frame clones and drops some. This table has roughly 80,000 clones, around 86% appearing once. The specimen was peripheral blood. The receptors derive from a human donor in a cohort sampled during active COVID-19. CDR3s include the opening cysteine and the closing phenylalanine or tryptophan. The D gene is left open where the match is weak. The listing skips clone size in some rows; elsewhere it reads once, few, many or a size class.

D gene	V gene	CDR3 length	clone size	J gene	CDR3 DNA	CDR3 protein
TRBD1	TRBV5-1	14	.	TRBJ2-5	TGCGCCAGCAGCTTACTGACAGGGCAAGAGACCCAGTACTTC	CASSLLTGQETQYF
TRBD2	TRBV6-5	16	.	TRBJ2-5	TGTGCCAGCAGTTTCGGGGAGGCTAGCGGTGAAGAGACCCAGTACTTC	CASSFGEASGEETQYF
.	TRBV30	14	.	TRBJ1-2	TGTGCCTGTTCTCGAGGTGGGACTTCTAGTGGCTACACCTTC	CACSRGGTSSGYTF
TRBD1	TRBV11-2	15	.	TRBJ2-7	TGTGCCAGCAGCACCGATCCGGGACAGGTTTACGAGCAGTACTTC	CASSTDPGQVYEQYF
.	TRBV10-1	15	.	TRBJ1-5	TGCGCCAGCAGTCCAGTTACAGGGATCAATCAGCCCCAGCATTTT	CASSPVTGINQPQHF
TRBD1	TRBV5-1	15	.	TRBJ2-3	TGCGCCAGCAGCGGTCAGGGGGCCGGCACAGATACGCAGTATTTT	CASSGQGAGTDTQYF
TRBD1	TRBV6-5	15	.	TRBJ1-2	TGTGCCAGCAGGGCCACAGGGGGTAGAGTCGATGGCTACACCTTC	CASRATGGRVDGYTF
TRBD1	TRBV11-3	15	.	TRBJ2-7	TGTGCCAGCAGCTTAGCGATGGGACAGGTCTACGAGCAGTACTTC	CASSLAMGQVYEQYF
TRBD2	TRBV5-5	15	few	TRBJ2-7	TGTGCCAGCAGCTTGGAGCTAGCGGAACCCTACGAGCAGTACTTC	CASSLELAEPYEQYF
TRBD1	TRBV7-9	16	.	TRBJ1-1	TGTGCCAGCAGCAACGCGGGACAGGGGGCCAACACTGAAGCTTTCTTT	CASSNAGQGANTEAFF
TRBD1	TRBV6-5	13	.	TRBJ1-2	TGTGCCAGCAGAGACAGGGCTAACTATGGCTACACCTTC	CASRDRANYGYTF
.	TRBV5-1	14	.	TRBJ2-5	TGCGCCAGCAGCTTGCAAGGGGCCGAGGAGACCCAGTACTTC	CASSLQGAEETQYF
TRBD2	TRBV5-1	13	.	TRBJ2-1	TGCGCCAGCGGACTAGCGGGGGTTGGTGAGCAGTTCTTC	CASGLAGVGEQFF
TRBD1	TRBV19	16	.	TRBJ2-2	TGTGCCAGTTTAGTTCGACAGGGAAGAAACACCGGGGAGCTGTTTTTT	CASLVRQGRNTGELFF
.	TRBV5-4	15	.	TRBJ2-3	TGTGCCAGCAGCTTCCGTCCTAGCGGCACAGATACGCAGTATTTT	CASSFRPSGTDTQYF
TRBD2	TRBV27	15	.	TRBJ2-2	TGTGCCTGCAAGAGGACTAGCGGGAGCCCCGGGGAGCTGTTTTTT	CACKRTSGSPGELFF
.	TRBV3-1/TRBV3-2	13	once	TRBJ1-1	TGTGCCAGCAGCCAAGGGAGGACCACTGAAGCTTTCTTT	CASSQGRTTEAFF
TRBD1	TRBV29-1	14	.	TRBJ1-3	TGCAGCGTTGACGCGACAGGGAATGGAAACACCATATATTTT	CSVDATGNGNTIYF
.	TRBV7-3	15	.	TRBJ2-1	TGTGCCAGCAGCTTATCGGGGGATCAATACAATGAGCAGTTCTTC	CASSLSGDQYNEQFF